This T cell receptor beta chain was obtained from a study of cytomegalovirus exposure and HLA in healthy donors (dated by TCRdb to about 2017). As for the study more broadly: According to an earlier analysis of around 600 of the donors, 150 million to 200 million T cells yielded 95 million to 140 million unique TCR beta sequences and about 300 Gb of sequence data. Genome-wide SNP genotypes for about 65% of the roughly 670 donors were used in a later genetic analysis, which treated that subset as a discovery cohort. In an earlier analysis of more than 550 of the donors, high-throughput TCR beta sequencing was used to judge whether each TCR beta V gene segment behaved as functional or pseudogenic. Across about 370 genotyped donors of the cohort, an average of about 200,000 unique TCR beta nucleotide sequences per donor were sequenced, and roughly 18% of those sequences were non-productive. Rather than drawing on any new phenotypic data, the later analysis identified candidate immune exposures from TCR beta sequences and the way those sequences occurred across donors. Typing coverage differed by locus: A, B, C, DRB1 and DQB1 were typed in about 620-630 donors, DQA1 in about 560, DPA1 in 600 to 610, and DPB1 in approximately 450. The genetic ancestry cluster associated with self-reported Caucasian donors included over 80% of the approximately 410 genotyped donors. About 300 gigabases of sequencing data and approximately 84 million unique TCR sequences were included in an early release covering about 620 HLA-typed donors. HLA typing included class I and class II loci at four-digit resolution. Using immunosequencing, the study profiled T cell repertoires from around 670 subjects and related those repertoires to cytomegalovirus serostatus. The aim of the study was to test whether cataloging public T cell receptors could identify signatures of past pathogen exposure. Besides the first cohort of hundreds of subjects, a separate validation cohort made up of 120 or so different subjects was used. A later analysis re-analyzed previously published TCR beta repertoires from approximately 700 donors and added high-resolution HLA genotyping to study TCR occurrence patterns. About 5 DR-DQ haplotypes were handled as single units for association and clustering, since linkage in the cohort was strong. Alongside the repertoire data, information on donor age, sex, ethnicity and CMV serostatus was compiled. High-throughput TCR immunosequencing, statistical association of individual TCRs with disease status, and machine learning were combined to predict cytomegalovirus infection status. Every repertoire in the discovery cohort had been generated on one and the same sequencing platform. Points the paper makes about the study in general: In a later analysis, HLA-associated TCR beta chains showed more clonal expansion and lower generation probabilities than non-associated chains that were equally common. In vitro tests confirmed that a few of the cytomegalovirus-associated TCR beta chains recognize cytomegalovirus antigens. CMV serostatus was the only immune exposure information available for the cohort. A cluster of highly shared sequence variants was judged likely to represent a technical artifact of the sequencing pipeline. In this cohort, only TCR beta chains were sequenced, and detectable features were limited by the absence of alpha or paired-chain data. Correlated functional status among segregating V segments might reflect linkage disequilibrium, but an unknown experimental factor could not be ruled out. A later analysis reported that several top co-occurrence clusters appeared linked to parvovirus B19, influenza, CMV and Epstein-Barr virus. Strong co-occurrence of HLA alleles, especially DR and DQ, made assigning TCR associations to individual alleles difficult. Roughly uniform sequencing depth across donors was assumed in presence/absence analyses, although this assumption may not hold. The study gave a list of some 150 TCR beta chains associated with cytomegalovirus. A later analysis found that TCR association rates varied across HLA loci, with DRB1 alleles showing the most associated TCRs and HLA-C alleles the fewest. The authors suggested that the approach could potentially be extended to other disease states and immunological phenotypes. A further reported finding was that TCR beta sequences accurately predicted the HLA-A and HLA-B alleles for most subjects in the first cohort. In a later genetic analysis, a missense DCLRE1C variant was associated with V-gene and J-gene trimming of TCR beta chains, and the association was replicated in an independent cohort. Because counts were too low, 15 to 20 rarely observed V segments, including chromosome 9 orphons, were excluded from the earlier analysis of 500 to 700 of the donors. The classifier was reported to diagnose cytomegalovirus status with high specificity and sensitivity in both the original and validation cohorts. In a later analysis, most CMV-associated TCR beta chains were found to appear HLA-restricted, with HLA associations seemingly driven largely by CMV exposure. An earlier analysis of some 590 of the donors showed that most TCR beta V segments appeared in productive rearrangements either about 87% or about 30% of the time, which broadly matched IMGT annotations. Compared with the approximately 600-donor mean, donors in an Asian-associated ancestry cluster had fewer N-insertions in productive TCRs, according to a later genetic analysis. Most TCR sequences were observed very rarely across donors, whereas some public TCRs were present in many individuals. Because HLA typing was unavailable for some donors at each locus, only the typed subset was used in association tests. At a false discovery rate of 0.05, a later analysis linked some 18,000 TCR beta sequences to specific HLA alleles.

The library was obtained by the immunoSEQ multiplex PCR assay. The multiplex PCR relied on a mix of 60 forward primers for TCR Vbeta segments and 13 reverse primers for TCR Jbeta segments. A multiplex PCR assay on genomic DNA amplified the CDR3 region of rearranged TCR beta genes. The Illumina HiSeq System was used to sequence the amplified TCR beta libraries as 87-base-pair reads. Per the original workflow: A later analysis counted tens of millions of unique TCR beta chains across the 670 or so repertoires, and some 11 million of these chains were shared by at least two donors. Raw reads were error-corrected and collapsed into unique sequences with a nearest-neighbor algorithm that merged closely related sequences to remove PCR and sequencing errors. Alignment of CDR3 sequences to IMGT reference sequences was used to assign V, D and J gene segments. For a sequence to be retained, at least a six-nucleotide match to both a V gene segment and a J gene segment was required. A rearrangement counted as productive if the CDR3 had no stop codons and remained in frame with V and J, and every other rearrangement counted as non-productive. Following IMGT convention, CDR3 was defined as the stretch from the second conserved V-encoded cysteine to the conserved J-encoded phenylalanine. Sequences without an unambiguous match to a single V gene segment were excluded from the earlier analysis of 450 to 750 of the donors. In an earlier analysis of approximately 590 of the donors, a V segment was called functional when productive rearrangements were above 56.7%, and segregating when the standard deviation between donors exceeded 5%. A statistical classification framework was developed to diagnose cytomegalovirus status using the catalog of TCR beta chain sequences. V and J gene assignment, in a later analysis, came from comparing TCR nucleotide sequences with IMGT/GENE-DB human TR gene sequences. The TCRdist pipeline was used in a later analysis to assign CDR3 sequences and most-parsimonious VDJ recombination scenarios. In a later analysis, each TCR beta chain was defined by its CDR3 amino acid sequence together with its V-gene family, and reads lacking a unique V-gene family were excluded. In a later analysis, fewer than 600 highly shared, low-generation-probability nucleotide sequences were removed to address suspected cross-contamination and a sequencing artifact. In a later analysis, a clonal expansion index for each public chain was calculated from normalized within-repertoire ranks of inferred template counts. A later analysis computed generation probabilities with a VDJ recombination model fitted to out-of-frame rearrangements, and checked the results against IGoR. In a later analysis, hypergeometric tests were used to score TCR-TCR, TCR-HLA and TCR-CMV co-occurrence, with a repertoire-size bias correction applied to TCR pairs. False discovery rates were estimated in a later analysis by permuting HLA or CMV assignments 20 times. In a later analysis, co-occurring TCRs were grouped using DBSCAN, with TCRdist sequence similarity added in when clustering inside HLA-allele-positive subsets. Repertoires with fewer than 30,000 or more than 120,000 public chains, plus five repertoires with anomalous nucleotide sharing, were excluded from co-occurrence clustering. The immuneACCESS repertoire file appears here via TCRdb, limited to in-frame rearrangements. These files lack a portion of the clones; in checked studies, under half of the deficit traces to unresolved V genes, and the cause of the others is not known. Clone size and the V and J calls come from that table; the DNA yielded D and trimming. The sample includes some 130,000 clones, with 79% observed a single time. Of the sample, approximately 1% falls within the top ten clones.

Note on this clone: Its target antigen remains unknown. Base qualities were left out, and no much larger clone turns up one base away.

In total, about 650 healthy bone marrow donors made up the cohort. Cohort members were all nominally healthy when sampled, although unrecorded immune exposures were likely present. The donor tested CMV seronegative and was one of the 352 seronegative cohort members. Every donor gave a peripheral blood sample, and the peripheral blood mononuclear cells from that sample were used for TCR beta sequencing. Genomic DNA was extracted from the blood cell samples with the Qiagen DNeasy Blood Extraction Kit. Sequenced sample: PBMCs. The sequence was obtained from a man aged 18-30 years in good health and CMV-seronegative.

The CDR3 sequence is CASSQEPTGASNQPQHF. DNA sequence: TGCGCCAGCAGCCAAGAACCCACAGGGGCTAGCAATCAGCCCCAGCATTTT. The chain uses TRBV4-1 and TRBJ1-5; TRBD1 lines up with 7 middle nucleotides. V loses 0 bases at its end and J loses 0 bases; junction bases beyond the gene matches: 5. Via the germline V gene, CDR1 is MGHRA and CDR2 YSYEKL. The CDR3, cysteine through phenylalanine, is 17 amino acids long. The CDR3 DNA has 51 bases and is translated from base 1.